These 18 T cell receptor beta chains share one sample of origin, sequenced in a study of Ad26.COV2.S vaccination and SARS-CoV-2 variants. Treatment meaning: some 20 received Ad26.COV2.S at low or high dose, single or two shots; about 5 received placebo; per-sample allocation not given. Samples came from day 63 after the first vaccine or placebo injection. The data were produced by immunoSEQ multiplex PCR, yet TCRdb's version contains in-frame clones alone and is incomplete. Of 200,000 to 250,000 clones listed, roughly 90% are singletons. The sequenced sample was peripheral blood, obtained in a trial of Ad26.COV2.S vaccine versus placebo. The source of these receptors is a person aged 18-60 years who received the Ad26.COV2.S COVID-19 vaccine or a placebo.

The chain uses TRBV7-8 and TRBJ2-7; TRBD1 matches at 9 bases. Germline CDR1 and CDR2: SGHVS and FQNEAQ. CDR3 size: 15 residues. Trimming removed 5 bases from V and 3 bases from J; junction bases left unmatched: 8. The CDR3 coding sequence is TGTGCCAGCAGCCCGCCCGGGACAGGGTTCTACGAGCAGTACTTC. Translating gives CASSPPGTGFYEQYF.

This clone has just one count. The V call is TRBV28, the J call TRBJ1-5, with TRBD1 matching 8 bases. From germline, CDR1 is MDHEN and CDR2 SYDVKM. CDR3 size: 17 residues. V shed 6 bases, J shed 0 bases, and the junction held 10 bases outside the gene matches. CDR3 sequence reads: CASSPTGAVYSNQPQHF. Here the CDR3 DNA reads TGTGCCAGCAGCCCGACAGGGGCCGTGTATAGCAATCAGCCCCAGCATTTT.

The rearrangement links TRBV9 to TRBJ2-5; D is perhaps TRBD2 (5 bases). CDR1 is SGDLS, CDR2 YYNGEE, per germline. CDR3 size: 12 residues. Trimming took off 4 bases at V and 4 bases at J, with 8 bases between the two ends. The CDR3 DNA is TGTGCCAGCAGCCCCGAGGGAGAGACCCAGTACTTC. Its translation is CASSPEGETQYF.

The chain is built from TRBV7-9 and TRBJ2-3; D unclear. The germline gives CDR1 SEHNR, CDR2 FQNEAQ (reference sequence). This CDR3 comprises 13 residues. V lost 2 bases and J 3 bases, leaving 6 bases between the germline ends. The CDR3 protein is CASSLRLTDTQYF. The CDR3 DNA reads as TGTGCCAGCAGCTTACGGCTGACAGATACGCAGTATTTT.

The chain recombines TRBV18 with TRBJ2-1, with TRBD2 matching 7 bases. V shed 2 bases, J shed 8 bases, and the junction held 15 bases outside the gene matches. Germline V gene lookup returns CDR1 KGHSH and CDR2 LQKENI. This CDR3 is 17 amino acids long. Written as DNA, the CDR3 is TGTGCCAGCTCACCAAATTCGCGGGAGAGGGAGGGGCATGAGCAGTTCTTC. Protein product: CASSPNSREREGHEQFF.

The chain couples TRBV4-1 to TRBJ2-3; the match to TRBD1 covers 12 bases. Germline assignment: CDR1 MGHRA and CDR2 YSYEKL. Germline trimming cut 0 bases from V and 5 bases from J; bases unmatched to any gene: 3. CDR3 length equals 16 residues. The CDR3 loop is CASSQDWDRGLDTQYF. The CDR3 DNA reads as TGCGCCAGCAGCCAAGATTGGGACAGGGGGCTAGATACGCAGTATTTT.

The V call is TRBV6-5, the J call TRBJ2-7, with 8 bases identical to TRBD1. Germline assignment: CDR1 MNHEY and CDR2 SVGAGI. Unmatched junction bases numbered 6, after V lost 2 bases and J lost 3 bases. The CDR3 runs 15 residues. The CDR3 loop reads CASSYLGQEYYEQYF. Written as DNA, the CDR3 is TGTGCCAGCAGTTACCTGGGACAGGAGTACTACGAGCAGTACTTC.

The J gene is TRBJ2-7, the V gene TRBV28; weak D call: TRBD2 (6 bases). V lost 6 bases and J 2 bases, leaving 17 bases between the germline ends. Germline V gives CDR1 MDHEN, CDR2 SYDVKM. The CDR3 has 15 residues. The CDR3 region is CASRTGLPGPYEQYF. CDR3 sequence (DNA): TGTGCCAGCAGAACGGGACTCCCGGGGCCCTACGAGCAGTACTTC. Full variable domain (rest looked up from reference TRBV28 and TRBJ2-7): DVKVTQSSRYLVKRTGEKVFLECVQDMDHENMFWYRQDPGLGLRLIYFSYDVKMKEKGDIPEGYSVSREKKERFSLILESASTNQTSMYLCASRTGLPGPYEQYFGPGTRLTVT.

The CDR3 DNA reads TGTGCCAGTAGCCCGGGACAGGGAGGCACAGATACGCAGTATTTT. Translation gives CASSPGQGGTDTQYF. The chain couples TRBV19 to TRBJ2-3; 9 bases agree with TRBD1. Trimming cost V 6 bases and J 1 base; bases outside gene matches: 5. Germline V gene data show CDR1 as LNHDA and CDR2 as SQIVND (reference sequence). The CDR3 spans 15 residues.

The sample holds one count of this clone. The rearrangement uses TRBV10-3 and TRBJ1-1; D uncertain. Germline V gives CDR1 ENHRY, CDR2 SYGVKD. The CDR3 is made up of 11 amino acids. V was pared by 4 bases and J by 4 bases, with 4 bases between. The CDR3 region is CAISAGTEAFF. CDR3 DNA sequence: TGTGCCATCAGTGCCGGCACTGAAGCTTTCTTT.

The chain couples TRBV27 to TRBJ1-1, with TRBD1 matching over 8 bases. Germline V gives CDR1 MNHEY, CDR2 SMNVEV (reference sequence). This CDR3 has 14 residues. After removal of 6 bases from V and 5 bases from J, the junction contained 8 bases not matched to a gene. This CDR3 is CASRSRGQGTEAFF. The CDR3 nucleotides are TGTGCCAGCAGGTCCAGGGGGCAGGGGACTGAAGCTTTCTTT.

CDR3 coding DNA: TGTGCCAGCAGTTTTACGCTGGTGATCAATGAGCAGTTCTTC. Translated, it gives CASSFTLVINEQFF. This sequence joins TRBV6-2 or TRBV6-3 and TRBJ2-1; D not resolved. V lost 4 bases, J lost 6 bases, and 13 bases lay in between. Germline CDR1 is MNHEY and CDR2 is SVGEGT. The CDR3 has 14 residues.

This chain connects TRBV9 to TRBJ2-7; D possibly corresponds to TRBD1 (5 bases). CDR1 SGDLS and CDR2 YYNGEE come from the germline V gene. The CDR3 is 15 residues long. Trimming removed 3 bases at V and 3 bases at J, with 16 bases between. CDR3: CASSARDGFGYEQYF. CDR3 nucleotide sequence: TGTGCCAGCAGCGCCAGGGATGGGTTTGGCTACGAGCAGTACTTC.

With regard to this clone: This sample also contains other DNA sequences that code for the same CDR3. The chain is built from TRBV19 and TRBJ2-7; no clear D gene. V dropped 1 base and J dropped 6 bases, with 4 bases sitting between them. Germline lookup yields CDR1 LNHDA and CDR2 SQIVND (reference sequence). The CDR3 contains 11 residues. CDR3 in amino acids: CASSIGGEQYF. The CDR3 DNA is TGTGCCAGTAGTATAGGAGGCGAGCAGTACTTC.

The rearrangement links TRBV14 to TRBJ2-5; TRBD1 aligns across 10 bases. Germline V gene lookup returns CDR1 SGHDN and CDR2 FVKESK. The CDR3 is 14 residues long. Trimming took 3 bases from V and 3 from J; bases not matched to a gene: 1. This CDR3 reads CASSQTGGEETQYF. CDR3 DNA sequence: TGTGCCAGCAGCCAGACAGGGGGCGAAGAGACCCAGTACTTC.

In this sample, this clone turned up once. The V and J genes are TRBV28 and TRBJ2-1, with 9 nucleotides matching TRBD1. The CDR3 loop spans 18 amino acids. CDR1 is MDHEN and CDR2 is SYDVKM in the germline V gene. The V segment lost 4 bases and the J segment 6 bases; nucleotides outside the gene matches: 16. The DNA for the CDR3 is TGTGCCAGCAGTTCGTCCGAGAGCCCCGGGACAGGGTTCAATGAGCAGTTCTTC. Translating it yields CASSSSESPGTGFNEQFF.

This chain links TRBV10-1 with TRBJ2-7; perhaps TRBD2 as D (6 bases). The length of the CDR3 is 12 residues. CDR1 and CDR2 from the germline V gene are WNHNN and SYGVQD (reference sequence). The ends were cut back, 6 bases at V and 3 bases at J, with 9 bases in the middle. CDR3 amino acids: CASRAEGYEQYF. The CDR3, as DNA: TGCGCCAGCAGAGCGGAGGGCTACGAGCAGTACTTC.

This chain uses TRBV28 with TRBJ1-1, with TRBD1 matching over 9 bases. The CDR3 covers 15 residues. From germline, CDR1 is MDHEN and CDR2 SYDVKM. With V trimmed by 7 bases and J by 5 bases, 11 bases remained unmatched. The CDR3 DNA is TGTGCCAGCATTCCACATGGGACAGGGCTGACTGAAGCTTTCTTT. Residues: CASIPHGTGLTEAFF.